A selection of T cell receptor beta chains follows, all from one sample in a study of control samples from healthy donors and cancer patients. Sequencing used immunoSEQ multiplex PCR; TCRdb keeps in-frame clones, though not all of them. Among some 20,000 clones listed, around 84% were seen once. The specimen was PBMCs. The receptor set was obtained from a woman aged 70-85 years with colorectal cancer. Both conserved end residues are part of each CDR3. The order of the fields is D gene, V gene, J gene, clone size, CDR3 DNA, CDR3 protein. The D gene is left open where the match is weak. Not all rows give a size; the values are once, few, many and, for expanded clones, a class.

D gene: TRBD1; V gene: TRBV11-3; J gene: TRBJ2-2; clone size: .; CDR3 DNA: TGTGCCAGCACCCCCTGGGACAGGGAAACCGGGGAGCTGTTTTTT; CDR3 protein: CASTPWDRETGELFF
D gene: .; V gene: TRBV6-2/TRBV6-3; J gene: TRBJ2-1; clone size: few; CDR3 DNA: TGTGCCAGCAGCTATTCCGGTGGCTCCTACAATGAGCAGTTCTTC; CDR3 protein: CASSYSGGSYNEQFF
D gene: TRBD2; V gene: TRBV7-2; J gene: TRBJ2-7; clone size: .; CDR3 DNA: TGTGCCAGCAGCTTGACTAGCCCCTACGAGCAGTACTTC; CDR3 protein: CASSLTSPYEQYF
D gene: TRBD1; V gene: TRBV18; J gene: TRBJ1-6; clone size: .; CDR3 DNA: TGTGCCAGCTCACCTGGGACAGGGAATTCACCCCTCCACTTT; CDR3 protein: CASSPGTGNSPLHF
D gene: .; V gene: TRBV6-5; J gene: TRBJ2-3; clone size: few; CDR3 DNA: TGTGCCAGCAAAAGCACAGATACGCAGTATTTT; CDR3 protein: CASKSTDTQYF
D gene: TRBD1; V gene: TRBV11-3; J gene: TRBJ2-1; clone size: once; CDR3 DNA: TGTGCCAGCCGGGACAGGGGCAATGAGCAGTTCTTC; CDR3 protein: CASRDRGNEQFF
D gene: .; V gene: TRBV7-2; J gene: TRBJ1-2; clone size: .; CDR3 DNA: TGTGCCAGCAGCCCCCCGGTTTTGCGAACCGTAGATTATGGCTACACCTTC; CDR3 protein: CASSPPVLRTVDYGYTF
D gene: .; V gene: TRBV10-3; J gene: TRBJ2-1; clone size: .; CDR3 DNA: TGTGCCATCAGTGATCCGGGACACTTTTACAATGAGCAGTTCTTC; CDR3 protein: CAISDPGHFYNEQFF
D gene: TRBD1; V gene: TRBV7-2; J gene: TRBJ1-5; clone size: .; CDR3 DNA: TGTGCCAGCAGCTTAGCGAGGACAGGGTTTGAACAGCCCCAGCATTTT; CDR3 protein: CASSLARTGFEQPQHF
D gene: TRBD1; V gene: TRBV6-1; J gene: TRBJ1-2; clone size: .; CDR3 DNA: TGTGCCAGCAGTGAGGCCTTAGGGACAGGGGTTTATGGCTACACCTTC; CDR3 protein: CASSEALGTGVYGYTF
D gene: TRBD2; V gene: TRBV4-2; J gene: TRBJ2-1; clone size: few; CDR3 DNA: TGTGCCAGCAGCCAAGATCTCGCGGCTAGCGGGAGGAATGAGCAGTTCTTC; CDR3 protein: CASSQDLAASGRNEQFF
D gene: .; V gene: TRBV19; J gene: TRBJ2-7; clone size: .; CDR3 DNA: TGTGCCAGTAGTATTACGGTAGGGGCGTACGAGCAGTACTTC; CDR3 protein: CASSITVGAYEQYF
D gene: .; V gene: TRBV27; J gene: TRBJ2-5; clone size: .; CDR3 DNA: TGTGCCAGCAGTTTGTACAGGCATGAGACCCAGTACTTC; CDR3 protein: CASSLYRHETQYF
D gene: .; V gene: TRBV3-1/TRBV3-2; J gene: TRBJ2-5; clone size: .; CDR3 DNA: TGTGCCAGCAGCCAAGGCGGATGGGACACCTCGTACCAAGAGACCCAGTACTTC; CDR3 protein: CASSQGGWDTSYQETQYF
D gene: .; V gene: TRBV7-3; J gene: TRBJ2-7; clone size: .; CDR3 DNA: TGTGCCAGCAGCTTAACGACAGGTCTAGGGGAGCAGTACTTC; CDR3 protein: CASSLTTGLGEQYF
D gene: .; V gene: TRBV5-1; J gene: TRBJ2-6; clone size: .; CDR3 DNA: TGCGCCAGCAGCTTAGGTAACCCCCCTGGGGCCAACGTCCTGACTTTC; CDR3 protein: CASSLGNPPGANVLTF
D gene: TRBD1; V gene: TRBV29-1; J gene: TRBJ2-3; clone size: .; CDR3 DNA: TGCAGCGTCGGACAGGGATTTAACACCATCGCAGATACGCAGTATTTT; CDR3 protein: CSVGQGFNTIADTQYF
D gene: .; V gene: TRBV6-5; J gene: TRBJ2-7; clone size: large; CDR3 DNA: TGTGCCAGCAGTTATGGCTGGGGAGCCTCGGGAGAGCAGTACTTC; CDR3 protein: CASSYGWGASGEQYF
D gene: .; V gene: TRBV7-8; J gene: TRBJ2-5; clone size: .; CDR3 DNA: TGTGCCAGCAGCCCGGTTTGGGGACCAGAGACCCAGTACTTC; CDR3 protein: CASSPVWGPETQYF
D gene: TRBD2; V gene: TRBV27; J gene: TRBJ2-1; clone size: medium-sized; CDR3 DNA: TGTGCCAGCAGTCCCATGGGGAGCGGGAGTGAGTATGAGCAGTTCTTC; CDR3 protein: CASSPMGSGSEYEQFF